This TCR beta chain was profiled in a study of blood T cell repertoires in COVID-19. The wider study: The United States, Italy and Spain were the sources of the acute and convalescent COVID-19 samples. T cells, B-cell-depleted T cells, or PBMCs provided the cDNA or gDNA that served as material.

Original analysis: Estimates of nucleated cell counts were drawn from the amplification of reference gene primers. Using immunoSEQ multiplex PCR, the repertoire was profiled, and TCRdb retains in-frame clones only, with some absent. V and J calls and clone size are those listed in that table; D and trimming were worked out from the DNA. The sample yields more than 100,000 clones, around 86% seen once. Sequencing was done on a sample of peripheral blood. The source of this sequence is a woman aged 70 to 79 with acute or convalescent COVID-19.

The CDR3 coding sequence is TGTGCCAGCAGCCCCGGGACAGGGGGAGAGACCCAGTACTTC. Amino acid sequence: CASSPGTGGETQYF. The rearrangement joins TRBV6-4 to TRBJ2-5, with TRBD1 matching over 11 bases. The germline V gene encodes CDR1 MRHNA and CDR2 SNTAGT. V lost 6 bases and J lost 4; bases outside the gene matches: 4. This CDR3 is built from 14 residues.